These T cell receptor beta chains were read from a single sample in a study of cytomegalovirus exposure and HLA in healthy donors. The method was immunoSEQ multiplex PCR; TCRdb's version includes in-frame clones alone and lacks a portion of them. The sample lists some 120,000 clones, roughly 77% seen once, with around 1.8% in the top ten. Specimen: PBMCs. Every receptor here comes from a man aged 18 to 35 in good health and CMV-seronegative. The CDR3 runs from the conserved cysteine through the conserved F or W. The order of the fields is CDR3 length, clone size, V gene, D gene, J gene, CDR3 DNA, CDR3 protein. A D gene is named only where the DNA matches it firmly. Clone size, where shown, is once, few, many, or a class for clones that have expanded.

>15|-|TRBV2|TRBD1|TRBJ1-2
TGTGCCAGCAGTCCGGACAGGGTTAGTAACTATGGCTACACCTTC
CASSPDRVSNYGYTF
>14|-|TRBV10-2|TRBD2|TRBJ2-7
TGCGCCAGCAGTTTGACTAGCGCTCCCTACGAGCAGTACTTC
CASSLTSAPYEQYF
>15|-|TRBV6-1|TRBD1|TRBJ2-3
TGTGCCAGCAGGGCCGGGACAGGGGGAACAGATACGCAGTATTTT
CASRAGTGGTDTQYF
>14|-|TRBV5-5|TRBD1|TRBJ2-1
TGTGCCAGCAGAAGGGCCGGGACAGATAATGAGCAGTTCTTC
CASRRAGTDNEQFF
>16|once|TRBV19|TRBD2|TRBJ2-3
TGTGCCAGTAGTTCTATAGCGGGGGCCTCCACAGATACGCAGTATTTT
CASSSIAGASTDTQYF
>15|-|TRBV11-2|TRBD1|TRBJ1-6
TGTGCCAGCAGCTTAGGTGACAGGGTGGATTCACCCCTCCACTTT
CASSLGDRVDSPLHF
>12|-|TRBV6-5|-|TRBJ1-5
TGTGCCAGCAGTCAACGGGGTCAGCCCCAGCATTTT
CASSQRGQPQHF
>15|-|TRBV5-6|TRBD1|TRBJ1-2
TGTGCCAGCAGCACGGGACAGGGGGCAGGGTATGGCTACACCTTC
CASSTGQGAGYGYTF
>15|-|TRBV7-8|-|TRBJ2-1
TGTGCCAGCAGGACAGGTCGTACGGCATACAATGAGCAGTTCTTC
CASRTGRTAYNEQFF
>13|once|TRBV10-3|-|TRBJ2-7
TGTGCCATCAGTGAGACAGGAACCTACGAGCAGTACTTC
CAISETGTYEQYF
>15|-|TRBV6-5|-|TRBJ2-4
TGTGCCAGCAGCGCAGGGGGGCGCCGCAAAAACATTCAGTACTTC
CASSAGGRRKNIQYF
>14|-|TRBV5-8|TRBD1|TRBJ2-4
TGTGCCAGCAGCCCCGGGACAGGTCTGGACATTCAGTACTTC
CASSPGTGLDIQYF
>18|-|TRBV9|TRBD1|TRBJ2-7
TGTGCCAGCAGCGTAGTCTGGGACAGGGTCGGAGGATCCTACGAGCAGTACTTC
CASSVVWDRVGGSYEQYF
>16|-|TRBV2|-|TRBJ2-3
TGTGCCAGCAGTGAAGCAGAGCCTCCCCCGAGAGATACGCAGTATTTT
CASSEAEPPPRDTQYF
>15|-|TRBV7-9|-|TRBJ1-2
TGTGCCAGCAGCTCCCCCTTACCCAGGAACACTGGCTACACCTTC
CASSSPLPRNTGYTF
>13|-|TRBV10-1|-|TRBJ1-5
TGCGCCAGCAGTGATGAACCGGAGGGGCCCCAGCATTTT
CASSDEPEGPQHF
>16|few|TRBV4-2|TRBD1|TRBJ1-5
TGTGCCAGCAGCCACGTGGCCCAGGGGGATAATCAGCCCCAGCATTTT
CASSHVAQGDNQPQHF
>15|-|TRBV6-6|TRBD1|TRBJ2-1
TGTGCCAGCAGTTACAGGGGACAGGGGGTTAATGAGCAGTTCTTC
CASSYRGQGVNEQFF
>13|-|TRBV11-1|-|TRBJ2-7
TGTGCCAGCAGCTCCTCCCCGGTCTACGAGCAGTACTTC
CASSSSPVYEQYF
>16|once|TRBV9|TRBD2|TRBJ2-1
TGTGCCAGCAGCACCGGGACTATTGCCCTCAGGAATGAGCAGTTCTTC
CASSTGTIALRNEQFF
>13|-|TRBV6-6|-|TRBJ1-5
TGTGCCAGCAGCTCCAGGGACAATCAGCCCCAGCATTTT
CASSSRDNQPQHF
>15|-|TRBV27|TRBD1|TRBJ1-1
TGTGCCAGCAGTTCATGGGGGACAGGGCCGAATGAAGCTTTCTTT
CASSSWGTGPNEAFF
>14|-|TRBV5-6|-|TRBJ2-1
TGTGCCAGCAGCTTTTTCGGGGATATCAATGAGCAGTTCTTC
CASSFFGDINEQFF
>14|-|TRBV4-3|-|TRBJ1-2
TGCGCCAGCAGCCAAGAAGAATCCAGGGGTGGCTACACCTTC
CASSQEESRGGYTF
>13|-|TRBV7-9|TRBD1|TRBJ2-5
TGTGCCAGCAGCTCCGGACAGGGCGAGACCCAGTACTTC
CASSSGQGETQYF
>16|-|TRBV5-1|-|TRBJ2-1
TGCGCCAGCAGTTCGGGGGGCCTAAGCTCCTACAATGAGCAGTTCTTC
CASSSGGLSSYNEQFF
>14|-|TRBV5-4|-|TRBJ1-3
TGTGCCCGAGAGGAGGCCTCCTCTGGAAACACCATATATTTT
CAREEASSGNTIYF
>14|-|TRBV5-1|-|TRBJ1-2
TGCGCCAGCAGCTTGGCCGGGACACAGGGAGGCTACACCTTC
CASSLAGTQGGYTF
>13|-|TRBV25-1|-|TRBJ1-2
TGTGCCAGCAGTCCGCATGGGGGGACTGGCTACACCTTC
CASSPHGGTGYTF
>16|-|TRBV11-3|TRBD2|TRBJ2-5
TGTGCCAGCAGCTTGTATACCGGGGGGGCCCAGGAGACCCAGTACTTC
CASSLYTGGAQETQYF
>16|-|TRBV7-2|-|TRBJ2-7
TGTGCCAGCAGCTCCGGACTGCATCCGAGCTCCTACGAGCAGTACTTC
CASSSGLHPSSYEQYF